These 10 T cell receptor beta chains originate from one sample sequenced in a study of cytomegalovirus exposure and HLA in healthy donors (dated by TCRdb to 2017 to 2019). The library was produced with the immunoSEQ multiplex PCR assay. For the multiplex PCR, a mixture combining 60 forward primers for TCR Vbeta segments and 13 reverse primers for TCR Jbeta segments was used. The table comes from immuneACCESS by way of TCRdb, which keeps in-frame sequences with V and J called. Part of the clones is missing from these tables; in studies checked, under half for an unresolved V gene and the rest for unknown reasons. The sample contains more than 150,000 clones, roughly 72% of them found a single time. The ten largest account for 1.5% to 1.9% of the sample. The material sequenced was PBMCs. All receptors derive from a man between 40 and 49 years old in good health and CMV-seronegative.

The chain couples TRBV6-1 to TRBJ1-1, with 7 bases identical to TRBD1. The germline gives CDR1 MNHNS, CDR2 SASEGT. This CDR3 has 15 residues. The junction had 8 bases not matched to a gene; V was cut back by 3 bases and J by 4 bases. Here the CDR3 DNA reads TGTGCCAGCAGTGACGACAGGGCTCTGGGCACTGAAGCTTTCTTT. This translates into CASSDDRALGTEAFF.

The J gene is TRBJ2-2, the V gene TRBV18; D possibly corresponds to TRBD2 (6 bases). The CDR3 runs 16 residues. The V gene's germline CDR1 is KGHSH and CDR2 LQKENI. The V end lost 4 bases, the J end lost 0 bases, and 12 bases lay between the germline ends. Here the CDR3 reads CASSLGTLPNTGELFF. CDR3 sequence (DNA): TGTGCCAGCTCACTCGGGACTCTACCGAACACCGGGGAGCTGTTTTTT.

This clone was seen a single time. This chain connects TRBV5-1 to TRBJ2-1; 10 nucleotides line up with TRBD2. CDR3 size: 15 residues. V lost 5 bases to trimming and J lost 3 bases; unmatched junction nucleotides: 5. The germline V gene encodes CDR1 SGHRS and CDR2 YFSETQ. This CDR3 reads CASRSGRDYYNEQFF. The CDR3, as DNA: TGCGCCAGCAGAAGCGGGAGGGATTACTACAATGAGCAGTTCTTC.

This clone has just a few counts. This chain connects TRBV6-5 to TRBJ1-2; 7 nucleotides agree with TRBD1. CDR1 and CDR2 from the germline V gene are MNHEY and SVGAGI. J lost 4 bases, V lost 4 bases, and 3 bases had no gene match. CDR3 length: 13 amino acids. The CDR3 here is CASSLTGAYGYTF. The CDR3 DNA reads as TGTGCCAGCAGTTTAACAGGGGCCTATGGCTACACCTTC.

The chain links TRBV5-1 to TRBJ2-3; no clear D gene. The CDR3 totals 15 residues. Germline lookup yields CDR1 SGHRS and CDR2 YFSETQ. V lost 0 bases and J lost 2, with 10 bases in between. The CDR3 spells CASSLGQTSTDTQYF. The CDR3 DNA reads as TGCGCCAGCAGCTTGGGGCAGACTTCCACAGATACGCAGTATTTT.

Only one count was recorded for this clone. The chain carries TRBV2 and TRBJ1-2; D not resolved. V lost 8 bases and J lost 8, with 27 bases in between. Germline V gene sequence: CDR1 SNHLY, CDR2 FYNNEI. CDR3 length: 16 amino acids. The CDR3 DNA reads as TGTGCCAGCTCTGGATTCCGACTGCCGTCGATTGGGGGCTACACCTTC. Translating it yields CASSGFRLPSIGGYTF.

The V and J genes are TRBV15 and TRBJ2-5, with 7 bases fitting TRBD2. The J call may be faulty, since TRBJ2-7 better matches the DNA end. The V gene's germline CDR1 is LNHNV and CDR2 YYDKDF (reference sequence). This CDR3 is built from 14 residues. Here the CDR3 reads CATSGRAGRNEQYF. The CDR3, as DNA: TGTGCCACCAGCGGTAGAGCGGGACGCAACGAGCAGTACTTC.

The V and J genes are TRBV14 and TRBJ2-7, with D possibly matching TRBD1 (5 bases). V gave up 0 bases and J gave up 0 bases, with 15 bases separating them. CDR3 length: 17 residues. The germline gives CDR1 SGHDN, CDR2 FVKESK. CDR3 protein: CASSQDRSPGYSYEQYF. CDR3 nucleotides: TGTGCCAGCAGCCAAGATAGAAGCCCAGGGTACTCCTACGAGCAGTACTTC.

The J gene is TRBJ2-3, the V gene TRBV21-1; the DNA was not compared with TRBD2, the D call given in the table. TRBV21-1 is marked as a pseudogene. This CDR3 is 18 amino acids long. DNA for the CDR3: TGTGCCAGCAGCAAAGCCCGACTGACTAGCGGGAGGGCCGATACGCAGTATTTT. It translates to CASSKARLTSGRADTQYF.

Worth noting for this clone: Sequence at one end of the junction differs from germline and may be a read error. The CDR3 DNA sequence: TGTTCCAGCAGTTCGACAGGGACGTTAGCTAATGAAAAACTGTTTTTT. Its protein product is CSSSSTGTLANEKLFF. The chain is built from TRBV7-9 and TRBJ1-4, with 7 bases matching TRBD1. Germline lookup yields CDR1 SEHNR and CDR2 FQNEAQ (reference sequence). The CDR3 is made up of 16 amino acids.